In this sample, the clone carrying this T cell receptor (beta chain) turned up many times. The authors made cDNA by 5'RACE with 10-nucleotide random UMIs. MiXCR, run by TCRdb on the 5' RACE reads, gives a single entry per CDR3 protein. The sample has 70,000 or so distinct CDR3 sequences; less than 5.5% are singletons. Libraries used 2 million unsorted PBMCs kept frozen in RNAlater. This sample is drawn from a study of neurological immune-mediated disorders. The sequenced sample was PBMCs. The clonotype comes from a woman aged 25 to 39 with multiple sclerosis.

The DNA for the CDR3 is TGCAGCGTTGGGACAGGGAACTATGGCTACACCTTC. Translating gives CSVGTGNYGYTF. The chain recombines TRBV29-1 with TRBJ1-2, with TRBD1 matching over 8 bases. The germline V gene encodes CDR1 SQVTM and CDR2 ANQGSEA. The V segment lost 4 bases and the J segment 2 bases; nucleotides outside the gene matches: 0. The CDR3 has 12 residues.